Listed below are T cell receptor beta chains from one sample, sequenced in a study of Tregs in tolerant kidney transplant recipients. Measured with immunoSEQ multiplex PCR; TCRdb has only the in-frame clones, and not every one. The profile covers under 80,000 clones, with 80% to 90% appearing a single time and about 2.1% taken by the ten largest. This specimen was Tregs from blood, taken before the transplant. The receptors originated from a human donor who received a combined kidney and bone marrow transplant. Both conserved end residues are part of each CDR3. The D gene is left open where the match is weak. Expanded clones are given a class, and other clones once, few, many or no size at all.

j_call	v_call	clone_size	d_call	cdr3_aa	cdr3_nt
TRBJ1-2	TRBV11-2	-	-	CASSPRGVGYTF	TGTGCCAGCAGCCCCCGGGGGGTGGGCTACACCTTC
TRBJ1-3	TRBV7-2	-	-	CASSLVVGQRNTIYF	TGTGCCAGCAGCTTAGTGGTGGGGCAGAGAAACACCATATATTTT
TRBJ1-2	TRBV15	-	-	CATSRVSPGIKGYTF	TGTGCCACCAGCAGAGTTTCCCCAGGGATCAAGGGCTACACCTTC
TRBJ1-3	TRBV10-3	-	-	CAISESISAAGNTIYF	TGTGCCATCAGTGAGTCGATTTCGGCAGCTGGAAACACCATATATTTT
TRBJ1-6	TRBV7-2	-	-	CASTLAGTVNSPLHF	TGTGCCAGCACCTTAGCCGGGACTGTAAATTCACCCCTCCACTTT
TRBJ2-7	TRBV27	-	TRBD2	CASSLGLAGGSSYEQYF	TGTGCCAGCAGTTTGGGACTAGCGGGAGGCAGCTCCTACGAGCAGTACTTC
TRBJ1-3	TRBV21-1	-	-	CASSKSWTTGPGHSGNTIYF	TGTGCCAGCAGCAAAAGTTGGACGACAGGCCCGGGGCACTCTGGAAACACCATATATTTT
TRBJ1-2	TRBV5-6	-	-	CASSYQGQTLYGYTF	TGTGCCAGCAGCTACCAAGGACAGACTCTCTATGGCTACACCTTC
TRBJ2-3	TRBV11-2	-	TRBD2	CASSLRGLAGISDTQYF	TGTGCCAGCAGCTTACGGGGACTAGCGGGAATATCAGATACGCAGTATTTT
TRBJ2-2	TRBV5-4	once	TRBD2	CASSLAGGTQGQELFF	TGTGCCAGCAGCTTGGCCGGGGGGACCCAAGGACAGGAGCTGTTTTTT
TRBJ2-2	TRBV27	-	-	CASSLLHNYLGELFF	TGTGCCAGCAGTTTGCTCCACAACTACCTTGGGGAGCTGTTTTTT
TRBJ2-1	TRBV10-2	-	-	CASSERRHLRGNEQFF	TGCGCCAGCAGTGAGAGGAGGCATCTAAGGGGGAATGAGCAGTTCTTC
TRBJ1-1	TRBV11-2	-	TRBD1	CASRERQGANTEAFF	TGTGCCAGCAGGGAAAGACAGGGGGCGAACACTGAAGCTTTCTTT
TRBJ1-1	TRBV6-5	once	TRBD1	CASSRTGTEAFF	TGTGCCAGCAGCCGGACAGGGACTGAAGCTTTCTTT
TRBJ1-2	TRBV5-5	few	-	CASSPGVYGYTF	TGTGCCAGCAGCCCGGGGGTCTATGGCTACACCTTC
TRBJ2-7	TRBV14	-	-	CASSQVAGYEQYF	TGTGCCAGCAGCCAAGTAGCAGGCTACGAGCAGTACTTC
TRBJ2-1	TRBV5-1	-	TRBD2	CASSGPGLAGGYNEQFF	TGCGCCAGCAGCGGTCCGGGACTAGCGGGGGGTTACAATGAGCAGTTCTTC
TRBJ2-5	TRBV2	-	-	CASRAGAKETQYF	TGTGCCAGCAGGGCGGGGGCCAAAGAGACCCAGTACTTC
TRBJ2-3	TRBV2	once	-	CASGRSGHTDTQYF	TGTGCCAGCGGGAGGAGCGGACACACAGATACGCAGTATTTT
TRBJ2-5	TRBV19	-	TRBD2	CASSSYSGQGETQYF	TGTGCCAGTAGTTCATATAGCGGGCAAGGAGAGACCCAGTACTTC